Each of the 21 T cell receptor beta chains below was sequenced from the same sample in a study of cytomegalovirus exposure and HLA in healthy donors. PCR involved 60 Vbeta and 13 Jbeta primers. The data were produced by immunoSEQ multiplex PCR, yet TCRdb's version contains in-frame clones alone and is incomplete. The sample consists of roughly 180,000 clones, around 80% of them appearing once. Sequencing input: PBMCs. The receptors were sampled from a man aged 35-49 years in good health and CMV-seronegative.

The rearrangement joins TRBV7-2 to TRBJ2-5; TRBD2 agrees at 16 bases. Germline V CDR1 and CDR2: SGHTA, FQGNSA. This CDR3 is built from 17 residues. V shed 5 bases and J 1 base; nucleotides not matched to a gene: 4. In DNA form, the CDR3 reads TGTGCCAGCAGCCCAGGGACTAGCGGGGGGGCCCAAGAGACCCAGTACTTC. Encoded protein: CASSPGTSGGAQETQYF. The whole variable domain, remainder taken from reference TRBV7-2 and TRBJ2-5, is GAGVSQSPSNKVTEKGKDVELRCDPISGHTALYWYRQSLGQGLEFLIYFQGNSAPDKSGLPSDRFSAERTGGSVSTLTIQRTQQEDSAVYLCASSPGTSGGAQETQYFGPGTRLLVL.

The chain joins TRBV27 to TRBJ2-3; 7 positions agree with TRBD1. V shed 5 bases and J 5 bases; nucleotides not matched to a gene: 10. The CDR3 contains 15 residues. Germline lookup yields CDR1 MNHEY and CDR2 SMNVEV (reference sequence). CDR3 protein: CASSPPTGWGDTQYF. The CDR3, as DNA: TGTGCCAGCAGTCCACCGACAGGGTGGGGAGATACGCAGTATTTT.

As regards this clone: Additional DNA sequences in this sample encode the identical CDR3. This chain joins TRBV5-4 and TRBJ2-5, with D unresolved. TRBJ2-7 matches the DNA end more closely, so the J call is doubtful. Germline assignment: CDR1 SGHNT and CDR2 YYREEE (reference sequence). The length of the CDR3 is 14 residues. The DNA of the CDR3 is TGTGCCAGCAGCTTCCGCGGTAGCTCCTACGAGCAGTACTTC. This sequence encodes CASSFRGSSYEQYF.

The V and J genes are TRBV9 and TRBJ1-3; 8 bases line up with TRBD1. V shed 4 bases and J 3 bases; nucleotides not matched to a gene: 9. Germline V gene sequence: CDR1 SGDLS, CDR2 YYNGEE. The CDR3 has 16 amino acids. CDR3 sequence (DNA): TGTGCCAGCAGCCCTACCTACGACAGGGGTGGAAACACCATATATTTT. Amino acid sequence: CASSPTYDRGGNTIYF.

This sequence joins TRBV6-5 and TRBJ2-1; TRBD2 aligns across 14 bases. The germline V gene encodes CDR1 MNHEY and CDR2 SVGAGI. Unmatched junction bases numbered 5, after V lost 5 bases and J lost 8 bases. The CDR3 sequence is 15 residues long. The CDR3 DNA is TGTGCCAGCAGTCTCGGACTAGCGGGGGGATATGAGCAGTTCTTC. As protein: CASSLGLAGGYEQFF.

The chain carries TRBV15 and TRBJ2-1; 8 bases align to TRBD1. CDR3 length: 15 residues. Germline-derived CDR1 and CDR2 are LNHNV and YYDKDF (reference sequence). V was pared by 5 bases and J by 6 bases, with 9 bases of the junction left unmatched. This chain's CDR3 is CATSLRGQGFNEQFF. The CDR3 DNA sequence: TGTGCCACCAGCTTGCGCGGACAGGGATTCAATGAGCAGTTCTTC. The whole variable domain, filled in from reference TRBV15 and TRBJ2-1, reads DAMVIQNPRYQVTQFGKPVTLSCSQTLNHNVMYWYQQKSSQAPKLLFHYYDKDFNNEADTPDNFQSRRPNTSFCFLDIRSPGLGDTAMYLCATSLRGQGFNEQFFGPGTRLTVL.

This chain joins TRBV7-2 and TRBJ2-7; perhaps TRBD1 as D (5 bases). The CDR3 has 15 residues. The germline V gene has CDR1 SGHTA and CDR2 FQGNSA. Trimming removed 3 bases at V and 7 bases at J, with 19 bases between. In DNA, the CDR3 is TGTGCCAGCAGCTTCGTATCCTTGCGAGCAGGGGAGCAGTACTTC. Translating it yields CASSFVSLRAGEQYF.

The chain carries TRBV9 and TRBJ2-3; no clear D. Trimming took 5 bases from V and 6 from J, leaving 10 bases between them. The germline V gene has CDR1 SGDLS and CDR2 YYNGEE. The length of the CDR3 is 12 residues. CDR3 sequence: CASRPVGDTQYF. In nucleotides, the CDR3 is TGTGCCAGCAGACCCGTCGGGGATACGCAGTATTTT.

DNA of the CDR3: TGCAGCGTCCCCGACAGTGCCCGGGGCTACACCTTC. Translated, it gives CSVPDSARGYTF. The chain combines TRBV29-1 with TRBJ1-2, with TRBD1 as a possible D gene (5 bases). This CDR3 is built from 12 residues. Trimming pared 6 bases from V and 8 bases from J, leaving 16 bases between. In germline, CDR1 is SQVTM, CDR2 ANQGSEA.

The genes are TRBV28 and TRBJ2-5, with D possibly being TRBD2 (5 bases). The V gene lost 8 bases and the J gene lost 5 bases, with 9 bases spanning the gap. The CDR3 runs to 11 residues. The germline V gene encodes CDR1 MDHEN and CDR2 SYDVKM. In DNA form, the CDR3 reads TGTGCCAGCGGTGGGGAGGAGACCCAGTACTTC. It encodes CASGGEETQYF.

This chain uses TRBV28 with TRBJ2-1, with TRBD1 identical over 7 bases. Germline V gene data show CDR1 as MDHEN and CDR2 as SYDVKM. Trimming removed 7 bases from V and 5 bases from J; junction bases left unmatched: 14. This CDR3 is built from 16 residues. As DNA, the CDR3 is TGTGCCAGCACGCCCCCCACGACAGGGATCAACAATGAGCAGTTCTTC. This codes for CASTPPTTGINNEQFF.

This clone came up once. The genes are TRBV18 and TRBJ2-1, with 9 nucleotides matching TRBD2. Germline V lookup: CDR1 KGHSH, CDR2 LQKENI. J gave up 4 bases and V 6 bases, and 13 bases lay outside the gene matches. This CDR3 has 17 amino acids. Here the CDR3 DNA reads TGTGCCAGCTCCCCGTTGCGGACAGCGGGGGGTTACAATGAGCAGTTCTTC. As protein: CASSPLRTAGGYNEQFF.

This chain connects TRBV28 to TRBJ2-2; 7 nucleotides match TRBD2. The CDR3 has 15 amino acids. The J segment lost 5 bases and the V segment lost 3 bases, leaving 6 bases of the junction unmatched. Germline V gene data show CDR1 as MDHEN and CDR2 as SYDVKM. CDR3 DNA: TGTGCCAGCAGTTTTGAGACTAGCAGGACCGGGGAGCTGTTTTTT. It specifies CASSFETSRTGELFF.

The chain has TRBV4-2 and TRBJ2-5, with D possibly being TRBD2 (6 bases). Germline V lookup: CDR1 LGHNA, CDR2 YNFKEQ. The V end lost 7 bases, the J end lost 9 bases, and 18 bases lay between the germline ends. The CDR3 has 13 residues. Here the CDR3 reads CASKRPGGEAQYF. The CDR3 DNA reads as TGTGCCAGCAAGAGGCCTGGCGGGGAGGCCCAGTACTTC.

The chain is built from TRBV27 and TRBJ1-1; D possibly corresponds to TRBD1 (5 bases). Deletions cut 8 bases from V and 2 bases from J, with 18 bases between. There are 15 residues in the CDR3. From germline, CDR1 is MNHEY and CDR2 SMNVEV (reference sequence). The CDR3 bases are TGTGCCAGCTATCGGACAAGTATCATTAACACTGAAGCTTTCTTT. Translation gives CASYRTSIINTEAFF.

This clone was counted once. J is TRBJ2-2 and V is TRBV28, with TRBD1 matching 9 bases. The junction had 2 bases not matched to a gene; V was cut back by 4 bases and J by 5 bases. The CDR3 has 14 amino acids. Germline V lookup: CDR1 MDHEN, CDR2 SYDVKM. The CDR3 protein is CASSSQGATGELFF. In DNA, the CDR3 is TGTGCCAGCAGTTCACAGGGGGCGACCGGGGAGCTGTTTTTT. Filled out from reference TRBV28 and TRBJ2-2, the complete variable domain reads DVKVTQSSRYLVKRTGEKVFLECVQDMDHENMFWYRQDPGLGLRLIYFSYDVKMKEKGDIPEGYSVSREKKERFSLILESASTNQTSMYLCASSSQGATGELFFGEGSRLTVL.

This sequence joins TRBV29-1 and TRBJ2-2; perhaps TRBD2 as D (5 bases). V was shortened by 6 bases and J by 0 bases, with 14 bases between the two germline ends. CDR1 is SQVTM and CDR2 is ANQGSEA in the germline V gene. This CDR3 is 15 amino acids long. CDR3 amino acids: CSVGRSRANTGELFF. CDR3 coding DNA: TGCAGCGTGGGCCGGTCGCGGGCGAACACCGGGGAGCTGTTTTTT.

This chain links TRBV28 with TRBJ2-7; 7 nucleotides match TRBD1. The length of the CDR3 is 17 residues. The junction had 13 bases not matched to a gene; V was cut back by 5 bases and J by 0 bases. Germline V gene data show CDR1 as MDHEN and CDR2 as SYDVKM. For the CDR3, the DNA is TGTGCCAGCAGTCTCTTACCCGGACAGGCGAGCTCCTACGAGCAGTACTTC. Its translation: CASSLLPGQASSYEQYF.

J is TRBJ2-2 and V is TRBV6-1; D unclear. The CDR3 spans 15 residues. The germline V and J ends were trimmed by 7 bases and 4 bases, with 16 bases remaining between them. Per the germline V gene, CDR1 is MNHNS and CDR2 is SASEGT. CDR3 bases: TGTGCCAGCACCACGGCGGATATCAGCACCGGGGAGCTGTTTTTT. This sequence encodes CASTTADISTGELFF.

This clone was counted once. CDR3 sequence (DNA): TGTGCCATCAGGAGCCCGTCCGGGGCGGGGGAGCAGTACTTC. Translated, it gives CAIRSPSGAGEQYF. The chain has TRBV10-3 and TRBJ2-7; D is perhaps TRBD2 (6 bases). In germline, CDR1 is ENHRY, CDR2 SYGVKD. With 6 bases removed from V and 7 bases from J, the gap between germline ends came to 19 bases. CDR3 length: 14 amino acids.

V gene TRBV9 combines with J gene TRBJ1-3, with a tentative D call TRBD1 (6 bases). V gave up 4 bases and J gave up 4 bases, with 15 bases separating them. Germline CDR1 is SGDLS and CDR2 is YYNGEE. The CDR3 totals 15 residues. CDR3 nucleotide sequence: TGTGCCAGCAGCCCCTGGCAGGGGCTGGGAAACACCATATATTTT. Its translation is CASSPWQGLGNTIYF.